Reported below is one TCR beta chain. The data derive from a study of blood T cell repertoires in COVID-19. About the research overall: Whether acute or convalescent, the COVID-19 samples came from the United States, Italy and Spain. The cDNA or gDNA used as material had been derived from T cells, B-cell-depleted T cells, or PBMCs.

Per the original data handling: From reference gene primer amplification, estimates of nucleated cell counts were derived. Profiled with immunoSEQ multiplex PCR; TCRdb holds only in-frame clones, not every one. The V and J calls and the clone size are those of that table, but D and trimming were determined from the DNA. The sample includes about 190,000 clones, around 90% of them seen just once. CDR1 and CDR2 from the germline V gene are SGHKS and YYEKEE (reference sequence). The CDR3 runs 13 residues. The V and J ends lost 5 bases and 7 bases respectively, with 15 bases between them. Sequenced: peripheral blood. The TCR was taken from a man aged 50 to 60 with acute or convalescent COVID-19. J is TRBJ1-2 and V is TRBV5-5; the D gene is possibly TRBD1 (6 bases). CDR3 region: CASSLAGAGGYTF. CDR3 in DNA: TGTGCCAGCAGTCTCGCAGGGGCTGGTGGCTACACCTTC.